What follows are 3 T cell receptor beta chains derived from one specimen sequenced in a study of blood T cell repertoires in COVID-19. Generated by immunoSEQ multiplex PCR, the TCRdb table keeps only in-frame clones and is missing some. The sample has fewer than 200,000 clones; 82% are singletons. Sequenced sample: peripheral blood. These receptors all come from a woman between 70 and 85 years old with acute or convalescent COVID-19.

A few counts support this clone. The chain employs TRBV27 and TRBJ1-5; 7 nucleotides match TRBD1. Trimming cost V 5 bases and J 2 bases; bases outside gene matches: 0. The germline V gene has CDR1 MNHEY and CDR2 SMNVEV (reference sequence). The CDR3 runs to 13 residues. The CDR3 is CASSDRGNQPQHF. The CDR3 nucleotides read TGTGCCAGCAGTGACAGGGGCAATCAGCCCCAGCATTTT.

This chain joins TRBV2 and TRBJ2-3, with 8 positions matching TRBD2. Germline loops: CDR1 SNHLY, CDR2 FYNNEI. V lost 2 bases to trimming and J lost 2 bases; unmatched junction nucleotides: 3. The CDR3 is 15 residues long. The CDR3 DNA reads as TGTGCCAGCAGTGAACTAGCGGGCCTCACAGATACGCAGTATTTT. Protein sequence: CASSELAGLTDTQYF.

The chain recombines TRBV13 with TRBJ2-1, with 9 bases aligning to TRBD2. The germline CDR1 and CDR2 sequences are PRHDT and FYEKMQ (reference sequence). The V gene end was trimmed by 5 bases and the J gene end by 9 bases; junction bases not matched to a gene: 14. The CDR3 sequence is 16 residues long. The CDR3 DNA reads as TGTGCCAGCAGCCGTTCTGGCGGGAGGGTCGTAAGTGAGCAGTTCTTC. Translated: CASSRSGGRVVSEQFF. The whole variable domain, remainder taken from reference TRBV13 and TRBJ2-1, is AAGVIQSPRHLIKEKRETATLKCYPIPRHDTVYWYQQGPGQDPQFLISFYEKMQSDKGSIPDRFSAQQFSDYHSELNMSSLELGDSALYFCASSRSGGRVVSEQFFGPGTRLTVL.